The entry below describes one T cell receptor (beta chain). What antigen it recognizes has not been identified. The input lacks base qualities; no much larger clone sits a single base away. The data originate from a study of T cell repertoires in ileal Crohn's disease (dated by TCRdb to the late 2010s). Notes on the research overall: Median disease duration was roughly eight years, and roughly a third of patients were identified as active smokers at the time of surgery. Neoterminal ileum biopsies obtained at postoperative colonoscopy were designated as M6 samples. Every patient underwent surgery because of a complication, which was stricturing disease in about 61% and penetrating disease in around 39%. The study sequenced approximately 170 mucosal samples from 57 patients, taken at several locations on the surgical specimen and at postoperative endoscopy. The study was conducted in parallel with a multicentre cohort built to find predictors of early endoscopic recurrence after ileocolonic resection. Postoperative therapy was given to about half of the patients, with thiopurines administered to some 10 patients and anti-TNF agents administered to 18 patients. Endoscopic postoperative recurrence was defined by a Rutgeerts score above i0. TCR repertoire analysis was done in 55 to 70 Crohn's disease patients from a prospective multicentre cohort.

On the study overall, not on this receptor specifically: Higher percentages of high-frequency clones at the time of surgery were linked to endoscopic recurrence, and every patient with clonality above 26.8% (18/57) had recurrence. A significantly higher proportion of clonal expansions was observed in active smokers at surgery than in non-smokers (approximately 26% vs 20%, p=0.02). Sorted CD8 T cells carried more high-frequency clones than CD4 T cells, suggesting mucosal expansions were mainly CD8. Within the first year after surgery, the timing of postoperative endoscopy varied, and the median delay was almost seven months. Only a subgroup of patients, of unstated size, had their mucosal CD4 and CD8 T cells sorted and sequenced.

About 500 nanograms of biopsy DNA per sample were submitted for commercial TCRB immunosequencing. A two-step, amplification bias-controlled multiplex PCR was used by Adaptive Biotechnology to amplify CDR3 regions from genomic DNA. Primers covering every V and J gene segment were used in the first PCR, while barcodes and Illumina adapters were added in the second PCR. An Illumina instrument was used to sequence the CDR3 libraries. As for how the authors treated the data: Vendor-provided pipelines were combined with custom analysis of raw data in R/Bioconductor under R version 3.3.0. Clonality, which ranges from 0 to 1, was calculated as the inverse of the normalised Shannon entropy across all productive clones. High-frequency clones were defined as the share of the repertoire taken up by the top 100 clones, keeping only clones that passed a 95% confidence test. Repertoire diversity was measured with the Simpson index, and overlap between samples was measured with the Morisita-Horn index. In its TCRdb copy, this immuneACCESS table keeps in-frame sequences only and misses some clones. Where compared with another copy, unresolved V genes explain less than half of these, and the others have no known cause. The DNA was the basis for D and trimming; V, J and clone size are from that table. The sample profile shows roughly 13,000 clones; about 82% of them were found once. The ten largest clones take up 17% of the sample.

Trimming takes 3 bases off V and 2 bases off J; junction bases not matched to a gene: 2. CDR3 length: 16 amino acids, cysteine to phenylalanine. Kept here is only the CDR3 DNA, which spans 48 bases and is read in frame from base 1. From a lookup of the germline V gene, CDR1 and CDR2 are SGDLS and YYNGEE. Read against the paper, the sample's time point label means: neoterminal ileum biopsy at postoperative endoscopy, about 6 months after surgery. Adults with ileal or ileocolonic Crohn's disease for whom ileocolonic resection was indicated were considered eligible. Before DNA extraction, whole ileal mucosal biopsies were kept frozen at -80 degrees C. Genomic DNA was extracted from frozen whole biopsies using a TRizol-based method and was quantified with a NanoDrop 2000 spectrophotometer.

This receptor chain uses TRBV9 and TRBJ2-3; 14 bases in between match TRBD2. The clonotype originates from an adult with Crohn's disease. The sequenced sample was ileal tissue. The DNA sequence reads TGTGCCAGCAGCGGACTAGCGGGGGGGCCCACAGATACGCAGTATTTT. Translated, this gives CASSGLAGGPTDTQYF.